This is a list of T cell receptor beta chains from one sample in a study of shared clonotypes between healthy human individuals. Sequencing used immunoSEQ multiplex PCR; TCRdb keeps in-frame clones, though not all of them. The profile covers more than 2 million clones, with roughly 94% appearing a single time and approximately 0.13% taken by the ten largest. The sequencing input was naive CD4+ T cells sorted from blood. Receptors were obtained from a man aged 18 to 30 in good health. CDR3s include the opening cysteine and the closing phenylalanine or tryptophan. D genes are given only for firm matches. Size is omitted from some rows. Given values are once, few, many or a class for expanded clones.

d_gene,abundance,v_gene,j_gene,CDR3nt,CDR3aa
-,-,TRBV6-4,TRBJ1-2,TGTGCCAGCAGTGTGGGGCAGGGGAGTAACTATGGCTACACCTTC,CASSVGQGSNYGYTF
-,-,TRBV10-3,TRBJ1-6,TGTGCCATCATGCCGGGACGGAATTCACCCCTCCACTTT,CAIMPGRNSPLHF
-,-,TRBV5-5,TRBJ2-7,TGTGCCAGCAGCTTGGGACTAGACGAGCAGTACTTC,CASSLGLDEQYF
TRBD1,-,TRBV18,TRBJ1-1,TGTGCCAGCTCACCGCTGACAGGGCGAAACACTGAAGCTTTCTTT,CASSPLTGRNTEAFF
TRBD2,-,TRBV11-2,TRBJ2-7,TGTGCCAGCAGCCTGACTAGCGGGAGCTCCTACGAGCAGTACTTC,CASSLTSGSSYEQYF
TRBD1,-,TRBV7-2,TRBJ2-7,TGTGCCAGCAGCTTAACAGGACAGGGACCCTACGAGCAGTACTTC,CASSLTGQGPYEQYF
-,-,TRBV7-2,TRBJ1-6,TGTGCCAGCAGCGACCCATTCGGCTCACCCCTCCACTTT,CASSDPFGSPLHF
-,-,TRBV10-3,TRBJ2-7,TGTGCCATCAGTGAAGGGCCCCTCGAGCAGTACTTC,CAISEGPLEQYF
TRBD1,-,TRBV6-6,TRBJ2-7,TGTGCCAGCAGCCTGGACAGGGGTTACCACGAGCAGTACTTC,CASSLDRGYHEQYF
-,-,TRBV30,TRBJ2-6,TGTGCCTGGAGTGATTTAAGGTCCAACGTCCTGACTTTC,CAWSDLRSNVLTF
-,-,TRBV11-2,TRBJ2-5,TGTGCCAGCAGCTTTTTGGGGAATCAAGAGACCCAGTACTTC,CASSFLGNQETQYF
-,-,TRBV10-1,TRBJ1-2,TGCGCCAGCAGTGAGTCACGGAACTATGGCTACACCTTC,CASSESRNYGYTF
-,-,TRBV27,TRBJ1-6,TGTGCCAGCAGTTTCTCGGCGAGCTCCTATAATTCACCCCTCCACTTT,CASSFSASSYNSPLHF
-,once,TRBV28,TRBJ2-7,TGTGCCAGCAGTCTCTCCGGTCCGAGCTCCTACGAGCAGTACTTC,CASSLSGPSSYEQYF
-,-,TRBV7-9,TRBJ1-1,TGTGCCAGCGGCGTCACCGGGGGAGGTGAAACTGAAGCTTTCTTT,CASGVTGGGETEAFF
-,-,TRBV2,TRBJ2-2,TGTGCCAGCAGCGAGAAAGGAGTTTGGCCCGGGGAGCTGTTTTTT,CASSEKGVWPGELFF
TRBD2,-,TRBV6-6,TRBJ2-3,TGTGCCAGCAGTTACTCCCGGGGGGGCGGAGTTACGCAGTATTTT,CASSYSRGGGVTQYF
TRBD1,-,TRBV5-1,TRBJ1-3,TGCGCCAGCAGCACTAGGACAGGGACTGGAAACACCATATATTTT,CASSTRTGTGNTIYF